This record concerns one TCR beta chain sequence. Its antigen target is currently unknown. Within one base of it there is no much larger clone, and no base qualities were kept. For sequencing of the TCRbeta CDR3 region, genomic DNA was extracted from the sorted cells. TCRbeta CDR3 regions were sequenced using the immunoSEQ Assay. TCRdb took over this immuneACCESS table, retaining in-frame rearrangements with V and J assigned. Such tables are incomplete; in checked studies, under half of the missing clones stem from an unresolved V gene, and the remainder is unexplained. The sample records tens of thousands of clones, more than 80% of which are singletons. The top ten clonotypes cover more than 1.5% of the sample. This sample stems from a study of OX40 agonist ivuxolimab in advanced cancers. As for the study more broadly: Ivuxolimab was an agonistic, fully human IgG2 monoclonal antibody directed against OX40 (CD134), a costimulatory receptor. The point of sequencing TCRbeta in the periphery was to test whether ivuxolimab changed TCR sequence diversity and drove clonal T-cell expansion. The paper reports the monotherapy dose-escalation portion (N of about 50 patients) of the phase I ivuxolimab trial. Intravenous ivuxolimab was administered to patients every 2 weeks at six dose levels: 0.01, 0.1, 0.3, 1.5, 3 and 10 mg/kg. Three dose-escalation patients achieved partial responses, one with hepatocellular carcinoma and two with cutaneous melanoma. In the dose-escalation cohort, 75% to 85% of patients were male, and the mean age was approximately 60 years with a range of about 20 to 90. Of the roughly 50 dose-escalation patients, hepatocellular carcinoma was present in about 20, melanoma in around 15, renal cell carcinoma in 9 and head and neck cancer in 9. Prior anti-PD-1, anti-PD-L1 or anti-CTLA-4 therapy was permitted, and about two fifths of dose-escalation patients had received checkpoint inhibitors. Results the study describes overall, beyond this receptor: Low levels of normalized T-cell clonal expansion were also seen in some nonresponding patients. Antigen specificity was not determined for the clonally expanded peripheral T cells. After ivuxolimab, more expanded clones were found on average in CD8+ T cells than in CD4+ T cells. In the 0.1-3.0 mg/kg groups, partial responders were among the patients with the lowest normalized peripheral clonal expansion, particularly in CD8+ T cells. Clonal expansion of both CD4+ and CD8+ blood T cells was observed from baseline to week 6 at doses 0.1 to 3.0 mg/kg.

Measured from the cysteine to the phenylalanine, the CDR3 is 14 residues long. Here the CDR3 DNA is all that survives: 42 bases in frame from base 1. V and J are truncated by 5 bases and 1 base respectively, leaving an intervening sequence of 9 bases. According to the germline V gene, CDR1 reads LGHNT and CDR2 reads FRNRAP. The trial excluded patients who had a history of autoimmune disease or who were on systemic immunosuppression. Peripheral blood for TCR sequencing was collected from all dose cohorts at baseline, on cycle 4 day 1, and on cycle 7 day 1. The samples were taken from a phase I, first-in-human, multicenter, open-label dose-escalation trial of ivuxolimab. Adults with locally advanced or metastatic melanoma, renal cell, hepatocellular, or head and neck squamous cell carcinoma were enrolled in the trial. Before TCR sequencing, CD4+ T cells and CD8+ T cells from peripheral blood were sorted into separate populations.

The rearranged chain carries TRBV12-5 and TRBJ1-5, with the D gene uncertain. This specimen consisted of CD4+ or CD8+ T cells sorted from blood, obtained in a trial of the OX40 agonist ivuxolimab. This TCR was recovered from an adult with an advanced solid tumor such as melanoma, head and neck, liver or kidney cancer. The DNA reads as follows: TGTGCTAGTGGTGAGGGAGGGAGCAATCAGCCCCAGCATTTT. It is translated as CASGEGGSNQPQHF.